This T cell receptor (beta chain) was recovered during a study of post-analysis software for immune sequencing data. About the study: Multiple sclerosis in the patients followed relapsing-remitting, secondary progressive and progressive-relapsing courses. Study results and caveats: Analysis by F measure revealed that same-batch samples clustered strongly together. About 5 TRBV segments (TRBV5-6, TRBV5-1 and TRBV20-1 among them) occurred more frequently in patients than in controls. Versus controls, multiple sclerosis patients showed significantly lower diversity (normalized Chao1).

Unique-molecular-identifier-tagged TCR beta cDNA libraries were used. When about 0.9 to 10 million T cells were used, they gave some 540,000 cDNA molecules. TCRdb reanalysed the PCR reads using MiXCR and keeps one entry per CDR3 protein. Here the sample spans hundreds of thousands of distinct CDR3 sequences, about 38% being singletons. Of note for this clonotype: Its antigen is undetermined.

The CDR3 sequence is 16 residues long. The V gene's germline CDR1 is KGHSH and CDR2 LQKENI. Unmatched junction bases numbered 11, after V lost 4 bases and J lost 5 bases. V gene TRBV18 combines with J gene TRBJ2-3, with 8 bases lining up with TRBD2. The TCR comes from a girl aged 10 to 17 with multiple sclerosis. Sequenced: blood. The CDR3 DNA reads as TGTGCCAGCTCACGGCCTTCGACGGCGGGGGGAGATACGCAGTATTTT. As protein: CASSRPSTAGGDTQYF.